The 9 T cell receptor beta chains below come from one sample, sequenced in a study of T cell responses to AZD1222 COVID-19 vaccine. Using immunoSEQ multiplex PCR, the repertoire was profiled, and TCRdb retains in-frame clones only, with some absent. The top ten hold about 5% of the sample, which has about 88,000 clones, about 89% seen once. The sequencing here drew on peripheral blood, taken 28 days after the second AZD1222 dose. The receptor set was obtained from an adult who received the AZD1222 COVID-19 vaccine.

This chain links TRBV2 with TRBJ1-5; 7 bases align to TRBD1. This CDR3 contains 14 residues. CDR1 is SNHLY and CDR2 is FYNNEI in the germline V gene. V shed 6 bases and J 6 bases; nucleotides not matched to a gene: 8. The CDR3 nucleotides read TGTGCCAGCAGCCAAGAACAGGGGTTTCAGCCCCAGCATTTT. This gives the protein CASSQEQGFQPQHF.

The J gene is TRBJ2-1, the V gene TRBV3-1 (or the pseudogene TRBV3-2), with D possibly being TRBD2 (5 bases). The V gene lost 4 bases and the J gene lost 6 bases, with 7 bases spanning the gap. CDR1 is LGHDT and CDR2 is YNNKEL in the germline V gene (reference sequence). The CDR3 has 12 amino acids. As DNA, the CDR3 is TGTGCCAGCAGCCGAACTAGCAATGAGCAGTTCTTC. Its protein is CASSRTSNEQFF.

The rearrangement uses TRBV5-8 and TRBJ1-5, with 7 bases that match TRBD1. The CDR3 contains 13 residues. V gave up 4 bases and J gave up 7 bases; unmatched junction bases: 5. Germline assignment: CDR1 SGHTS and CDR2 YDEGEE. CDR3 loop: CASSEQGLQPQHF. The CDR3 bases are TGTGCCAGCAGCGAACAGGGGTTGCAGCCCCAGCATTTT. The full variable domain, its missing parts supplied by reference TRBV5-8 and TRBJ1-5, is EAGVTQSPTHLIKTRGQQATLRCSPISGHTSVYWYQQALGLGLQFLLWYDEGEERNRGNFPPRFSGRQFPNYSSELNVNALELEDSALYLCASSEQGLQPQHFGDGTRLSIL.

This clone has a single count. The genes are TRBV4-2 and TRBJ2-2, with 7 bases identical to TRBD2. V gave up 1 base and J gave up 6 bases; unmatched junction bases: 8. Germline values: CDR1 LGHNA, CDR2 YNFKEQ. This CDR3 comprises 16 residues. The CDR3 loop reads CASSQVGAGLAGELFF. DNA for the CDR3: TGTGCCAGCAGCCAAGTTGGAGCGGGGCTCGCCGGGGAGCTGTTTTTT.

The chain uses TRBV6-6 and TRBJ2-2; a weak D match, TRBD1 (6 bases). Deletions cut 6 bases from V and 2 bases from J, with 10 bases between. Per germline, CDR1 MNHNY and CDR2 SVGAGI (reference sequence). There are 14 residues in the CDR3. The CDR3 loop reads CASRSTGNTGELFF. Here the CDR3 DNA reads TGTGCCAGCAGGTCGACAGGCAACACCGGGGAGCTGTTTTTT.

The genes are TRBV15 and TRBJ1-6; D is unresolved. The V gene lost 1 base and the J gene lost 8 bases, with 9 bases spanning the gap. This CDR3 is built from 14 residues. In germline, CDR1 is LNHNV, CDR2 YYDKDF (reference sequence). In DNA form, the CDR3 reads TGTGCCACCAGCAGAGCGGGCCGAGATTCACCCCTCCACTTT. Translating gives CATSRAGRDSPLHF.

The chain carries TRBV19 and TRBJ2-1; 7 bases align to TRBD2. Germline CDR1 LNHDA, CDR2 SQIVND (reference sequence). The CDR3 has 16 amino acids. Trimming at V came to 4 bases and at J to 0 bases, leaving 6 bases not matched to a gene. CDR3 sequence reads: CASSKRAGSSYNEQFF. The CDR3 nucleotides are TGTGCCAGTAGTAAAAGAGCGGGGAGCTCCTACAATGAGCAGTTCTTC.

This chain connects TRBV19 to TRBJ1-5; no clear D. CDR3 size: 15 residues. Germline CDR1 and CDR2: LNHDA and SQIVND (reference sequence). V gave up 1 base and J gave up 0 bases, with 7 bases separating them. As DNA, the CDR3 is TGTGCCAGTAGTATAGGCCAGTATAGCAATCAGCCCCAGCATTTT. Amino acids: CASSIGQYSNQPQHF.

The chain has TRBV19 and TRBJ1-1, with D uncertain. This CDR3 has 15 residues. The V gene lost 3 bases and the J gene lost 5 bases, with 16 bases spanning the gap. The germline gives CDR1 LNHDA, CDR2 SQIVND (reference sequence). CDR3 residues: CASSIGVRVGTEAFF. CDR3 bases: TGTGCCAGTAGTATTGGGGTGAGGGTTGGAACTGAAGCTTTCTTT.